This TCR beta chain was sequenced in a study of liver allograft versus peripheral blood T cells. Background on the study: Transplanted-liver and recipient peripheral blood T cell receptor repertoires were compared. Study results and caveats: The authors reported that T cell receptor repertoires inside liver allografts differed from those in peripheral blood.

This clonotype rates as medium-sized. Its target is unknown. This CDR3 spans 19 amino acids. Germline CDR1 is KGHDR and CDR2 is SFDVKD. V shed 3 bases and J 7 bases; nucleotides not matched to a gene: 14. TCRdb passed the reads through MiXCR, listing each CDR3 protein once. The table lists around 3,800 distinct CDR3 sequences, roughly 15% of them singletons. This TCR came from a human patient who had a liver transplant. Some of these T cells may belong to the graft donor. The chain links TRBV24-1 to TRBJ2-7, with 16 bases that match TRBD2. The CDR3 spells CATSDTKPGLAGGPSEQYF. CDR3 coding DNA: TGTGCCACCAGTGATACTAAACCGGGACTAGCGGGAGGGCCGTCTGAGCAGTACTTC.